One and the same sample provided the 25 T cell receptor beta chains below, sequenced in a study of T cell repertoires in cytomegalovirus infection. TCRdb itself ran the reads through MiXCR, one entry per CDR3 protein. The sample yields some 700,000 distinct CDR3 sequences, approximately 34% seen once. The sequenced sample was PBMCs. These receptors were collected from a human donor in good health (CMV status not recorded). Some clones in this sample may be carry-over from other donors' samples.

This clonotype turned up a few times. The chain carries TRBV19 and TRBJ1-5; D may be TRBD1 (5 bases). Trimming pared 4 bases from V and 7 bases from J, leaving 14 bases between. This CDR3 region has 14 residues. CDR1 LNHDA and CDR2 SQIVND come from the germline V gene (reference sequence). The CDR3 bases are TGTGCCAGTAGTAGCGAGGGACGGGGCCAGCCCCAGCATTTT. This sequence encodes CASSSEGRGQPQHF.

The sample holds a few counts of this clonotype. The genes are TRBV6-5 and TRBJ2-1; no definite D call. Germline V gene lookup returns CDR1 MNHEY and CDR2 SVGAGI. The CDR3 totals 10 residues. The V end was cut by 2 bases, the J end by 9 bases, with 2 bases between. CDR3 loop: CASSYPEQFF. As DNA, the CDR3 is TGTGCCAGCAGTTACCCTGAGCAGTTCTTC.

The chain has TRBV9 and TRBJ1-2; D not resolved. Germline V lookup: CDR1 SGDLS, CDR2 YYNGEE. V lost 0 bases to trimming and J lost 6 bases, with 15 bases between them. The CDR3 contains 15 residues. CDR3 loop: CASSVEAGLPNGYTF. CDR3 in DNA: TGTGCCAGCAGCGTAGAGGCAGGATTACCCAATGGCTACACCTTC.

Worth noting for this clonotype: Sequence at one end of the junction differs from germline and may be a read error. The chain carries TRBV5-1 and TRBJ2-7; 7 bases align to TRBD2. Germline loops: CDR1 SGHRS, CDR2 YFSETQ. The CDR3 has 15 residues. The CDR3 DNA follows: TGCGCCAGCAGCGGTCGGGAGGCGGGATTCTACGAGCAGTCCTTC. Its protein is CASSGREAGFYEQSF.

This clonotype appeared many times. J is TRBJ2-7 and V is TRBV7-2, with TRBD1 matching 8 bases. The CDR3 has 15 amino acids. V lost 5 bases to trimming and J lost 3 bases; unmatched junction nucleotides: 9. Germline values: CDR1 SGHTA, CDR2 FQGNSA. The CDR3 loop is CASSAETGASYEQYF. The CDR3 coding sequence is TGTGCCAGCAGCGCAGAGACAGGGGCCAGCTACGAGCAGTACTTC.

This clonotype was found once. V usage is TRBV6-5 and J usage is TRBJ1-6; D is uncertain. The V and J ends lost 5 bases and 0 bases respectively, with 11 bases between them. The germline V gene encodes CDR1 MNHEY and CDR2 SVGAGI. The CDR3 covers 16 residues. The CDR3 here is CASSGSTLSYNSPLHF. The DNA for the CDR3 is TGTGCCAGCAGTGGATCTACACTCTCCTATAATTCACCCCTCCACTTT.

The genes are TRBV29-1 and TRBJ1-1; D remains ambiguous. Looked up from germline, CDR1 is SQVTM and CDR2 is ANQGSEA. The germline V and J ends were trimmed by 3 bases and 3 bases, with 14 bases remaining between them. The CDR3 runs 14 residues. CDR3 nucleotides: TGCAGCGTTGACTGGAACACCGGGGACACTGAAGCTTTCTTT. Translation gives CSVDWNTGDTEAFF.

As for this clonotype: Relative to the germline gene, one junction end is altered; a read error may explain this. The chain joins TRBV7-4 to TRBJ1-1; perhaps TRBD1 as D (5 bases). The germline gives CDR1 SGHVT, CDR2 SQSDAQ. The CDR3 extends over 15 amino acids. The CDR3 is CASSRMTEMNTEALF. The DNA of the CDR3 is TGTGCCAGCAGCCGAATGACAGAAATGAACACTGAAGCTTTATTT. The full variable domain, with the rest looked up from reference TRBV7-4 and TRBJ1-1, is GAGVSQSPRYKVAKRGRDVALRCDSISGHVTLYWYRQTLGQGSEVLTYSQSDAQRDKSGRPSGRFSAERPERSVSTLKIQRTEQGDSAVYLCASSRMTEMNTEALFGQGTRLTVV.

This clonotype was detected only a few times. This chain joins TRBV5-4 and TRBJ2-2; 9 nucleotides match TRBD2. The CDR3 has 17 residues. The J segment lost 1 base and the V segment lost 0 bases, leaving 4 bases of the junction unmatched. CDR1 is SGHNT, CDR2 YYREEE, per germline (reference sequence). The CDR3 spells CASSLDLAGVNTGELFF. The CDR3 DNA reads TGTGCCAGCAGCTTGGACTTAGCGGGGGTGAACACCGGGGAGCTGTTTTTT.

The chain joins TRBV20-1 to TRBJ2-5; D is ambiguous. V was clipped by 1 base and J by 5 bases, with 8 bases between them. The CDR3 extends over 12 amino acids. The germline V gene has CDR1 DFQATT and CDR2 SNEGSKA (reference sequence). The CDR3 DNA reads as TGCAGTGCTAGAGTCACCCTCGAGACCCAGTACTTC. Its protein product is CSARVTLETQYF.

The genes are TRBV7-6 and TRBJ2-7; D is uncertain. This CDR3 is 14 amino acids long. Germline lookup yields CDR1 SGHVS and CDR2 FNYEAQ. V lost 5 bases and J lost 2, with 13 bases in between. The CDR3: CASSAQPGAYEQYF. For the CDR3, the DNA is TGTGCCAGCAGCGCTCAGCCTGGAGCCTACGAGCAGTACTTC. Using reference TRBV7-6 and TRBJ2-7 for the parts outside the CDR3, the full variable domain is GAGVSQSPRYKVTKRGQDVALRCDPISGHVSLYWYRQALGQGPEFLTYFNYEAQQDKSGLPNDRFSAERPEGSISTLTIQRTEQRDSAMYRCASSAQPGAYEQYFGPGTRLTVT.

The V and J genes are TRBV20-1 and TRBJ2-4; 13 bases align to TRBD2. CDR1 and CDR2 (germline): DFQATT, SNEGSKA (reference sequence). With 7 bases clipped from V and 2 bases from J, the junction kept 8 bases outside the gene matches. The CDR3 covers 16 residues. CDR3 sequence reads: CSGTSGGAPTKNIQYF. CDR3 nucleotide sequence: TGCAGTGGAACTAGCGGGGGGGCCCCGACCAAAAACATTCAGTACTTC.

This clonotype was counted only a few times. The CDR3 spells CASSSGRVGNEQFF. In nucleotides, the CDR3 is TGTGCCAGTAGTAGCGGGAGGGTAGGTAATGAGCAGTTCTTC. This chain joins TRBV19 and TRBJ2-1; the match to TRBD2 covers 9 bases. Per the germline V gene, CDR1 is LNHDA and CDR2 is SQIVND (reference sequence). The CDR3 sequence is 14 residues long. Losses at the gene ends were 4 bases for V and 7 bases for J; bases not matched to a gene: 5.

As to this clonotype: This could be a read error, since a much larger clone is one nucleotide away. The missing conserved phenylalanine or tryptophan at the end of this CDR3 makes a read error likely. The chain recombines TRBV27 with TRBJ1-2; maybe TRBD1 (5 bases). Trimming cost V 6 bases and J 6 bases, with 17 bases left between them. Looked up from germline, CDR1 is MNHEY and CDR2 is SMNVEV (reference sequence). The CDR3 loop spans 14 amino acids. The CDR3 sequence: CASRLKGSRDGYTL. The CDR3 DNA reads as TGTGCCAGCAGGCTGAAGGGGAGCCGGGATGGCTACACCTTA.

This clonotype was observed at least ten times. The chain links TRBV6-1 to TRBJ2-5, with D hard to call. V lost 3 bases and J 5 bases, leaving 7 bases between the germline ends. This CDR3 comprises 12 residues. Germline V CDR1 and CDR2: MNHNS, SASEGT. The CDR3 coding sequence is TGTGCCAGCAGTGATCGTGTGGAGACCCAGTACTTC. It yields the protein CASSDRVETQYF.

Concerning this clonotype itself: At one end the junction does not follow the germline gene, possibly because of a read error. The chain is built from TRBV7-8 and TRBJ2-1; 9 nucleotides agree with TRBD2. The CDR3 extends over 15 amino acids. CDR1 is SGHVS and CDR2 is FQNEAQ in the germline V gene. CDR3 loop: CASCLEGLAYKETFF. CDR3 nucleotides: TGTGCCAGCTGCTTAGAGGGACTAGCCTACAAGGAGACGTTCTTC.

This clonotype occurred a few times. V gene TRBV27 combines with J gene TRBJ2-3; 9 nucleotides align to TRBD2. The CDR3 length is 16 residues. V shed 7 bases and J 1 base; nucleotides not matched to a gene: 9. CDR1 and CDR2 from the germline V gene are MNHEY and SMNVEV (reference sequence). The CDR3 protein is CASTTRSGRRTDTQYF. CDR3 nucleotides: TGTGCCAGCACCACGAGGAGCGGGAGGCGCACAGATACGCAGTATTTT.

This clonotype turned up a few times. The chain has TRBV12-3 or TRBV12-4 and TRBJ1-1; no clear D gene. The V end lost 7 bases, the J end lost 4 bases, and 13 bases lay between the germline ends. The CDR3 loop spans 13 amino acids. The CDR3 DNA reads TGTGCCAGCACCGTTACGTGGGGCACTGAAGCTTTCTTT. Its protein is CASTVTWGTEAFF.

This chain connects TRBV10-3 to TRBJ2-1; D gene ambiguous. The ends were cut back, 3 bases at V and 3 bases at J, with 6 bases in the middle. CDR3 length: 13 residues. Germline V lookup: CDR1 ENHRY, CDR2 SYGVKD. CDR3 nucleotides: TGTGCCATCAGTGACATGAACTACAATGAGCAGTTCTTC. It codes for CAISDMNYNEQFF.

As concerns this clonotype: One end of the junction fails to match germline, which may point to a read error. V usage is TRBV11-1 and J usage is TRBJ2-1, with D possibly being TRBD2 (6 bases). Germline lookup yields CDR1 SGHAT and CDR2 FQDESV (reference sequence). The CDR3 runs to 15 residues. The CDR3, as DNA: TGTGCCAGCAGCTTAGTGGGACTTCCTCACAATGAGCGGTTCTTC. This translates into CASSLVGLPHNERFF.

V gene TRBV19 combines with J gene TRBJ2-1; TRBD2 agrees at 12 bases. J was trimmed by 2 bases and V by 8 bases; bases with no gene match: 10. Germline V gives CDR1 LNHDA, CDR2 SQIVND (reference sequence). The CDR3 sequence is 17 residues long. CDR3: CASSDLAGGPPYNEQFF. As DNA, the CDR3 is TGTGCCAGTTCTGATCTAGCGGGAGGGCCTCCCTACAATGAGCAGTTCTTC.

The chain combines TRBV11-2 with TRBJ2-3; maybe TRBD2 (6 bases). Trimming took 5 bases from V and 7 from J, leaving 16 bases between them. The CDR3 sequence is 14 residues long. Germline V gene data show CDR1 as SGHAT and CDR2 as FQNNGV. The CDR3 loop reads CASSQRLDLNTQYF. The CDR3 nucleotides are TGTGCCAGCAGCCAGCGACTAGACCTGAATACGCAGTATTTT.

This clonotype showed up just a few times. J is TRBJ2-7 and V is TRBV7-2, with 7 bases fitting TRBD1. CDR1 is SGHTA and CDR2 is FQGNSA in the germline V gene. The trim removed 5 bases at V and 3 bases at J, leaving 4 bases unmatched. The CDR3 runs to 13 residues. CDR3 region: CASSPRQGYEQYF. The CDR3 nucleotides are TGTGCCAGCAGCCCTCGACAGGGCTACGAGCAGTACTTC.

The chain uses TRBV2 and TRBJ2-6; D remains unclear. The CDR3 runs to 16 residues. Trimming pared 7 bases from V and 0 bases from J, leaving 13 bases between. Germline V gives CDR1 SNHLY, CDR2 FYNNEI. For the CDR3, the DNA is TGTGCCAGCACGGCCCAGGTAGTCTCTGGGGCCAACGTCCTGACTTTC. It yields the protein CASTAQVVSGANVLTF.

This chain uses TRBV28 with TRBJ1-5, with no clear D. V was pared by 6 bases and J by 9 bases, with 12 bases between. The CDR3 runs to 12 residues. Looked up from germline, CDR1 is MDHEN and CDR2 is SYDVKM. CDR3 amino acids: CASRVGVRPQHF. The CDR3, as DNA: TGTGCCAGCAGGGTCGGAGTGAGGCCCCAGCATTTT. Full variable domain (rest looked up from reference TRBV28 and TRBJ1-5): DVKVTQSSRYLVKRTGEKVFLECVQDMDHENMFWYRQDPGLGLRLIYFSYDVKMKEKGDIPEGYSVSREKKERFSLILESASTNQTSMYLCASRVGVRPQHFGDGTRLSIL.